This T cell receptor beta chain was captured by sequencing in a study of Ad26.COV2.S vaccination and SARS-CoV-2 variants. On the study more broadly: The trial was COV1001 and the donor's arm was Ad26.COV2.S. Ad26.COV2.S shots went into the muscle once or twice, 56 days apart. Study observations and caveats: The TCR breadth and depth analyses may have produced an underestimate of total T cell responses. Responses of spike-specific T cells (both CD8+ and CD4+) reportedly showed substantial breadth after vaccination.

With respect to this clone: The antigen remains undetermined.

Specified treatment: approximately 18 received Ad26.COV2.S at low or high dose, single or two shots; roughly five received placebo; per-sample allocation not given. Samples came from day 63 after the first vaccine or placebo injection. Assay: immunoSEQ multiplex PCR; the TCRdb copy retains only in-frame clones and omits some. The sample contains about 350,000 clones, approximately 90% of which appear only once. V was pared by 2 bases and J by 8 bases, with 18 bases between. The CDR3 runs to 16 residues. From germline, CDR1 is MDHEN and CDR2 SYDVKM. The input for sequencing was peripheral blood, taken in a trial of Ad26.COV2.S vaccine versus placebo. This TCR derives from a person aged 18-60 years who received the Ad26.COV2.S COVID-19 vaccine or a placebo. V and J are TRBV28 and TRBJ1-4, with a tentative D call TRBD1 (6 bases). As DNA, the CDR3 is TGTGCCAGCAGTTTAGTCAGCGGGGGCGCAGGGGAAAAACTGTTTTTT. This sequence encodes CASSLVSGGAGEKLFF.